Presented here are 26 T cell receptor beta chains from one specimen sequenced in a study of CXCR3-negative and CXCR3-positive naive CD8 T cells. Study observations and caveats: A higher hydrophobicity marked the TRB CDR3s of CXCR3-positive naive cells versus CXCR3-negative naive cells.

These receptors lack a known antigen. 5' RACE that incorporated UMI labels was used to prepare the TRB cDNA libraries. TCRdb reworked the 5' RACE reads into one entry per CDR3 protein, no DNA. Its clone listing holds about 89,000 distinct CDR3 sequences. Specimen: naive CXCR3+ CD8+ T cells from blood. The sample's subset: CD45RO-CCR7+CD27+CD95- naive CD8+ T cells expressing CXCR3 (TNR3+). All receptors derive from a human donor in good health. Some clones in this sample may be carry-over from other donors' samples.

The rearrangement joins TRBV15 to TRBJ2-1; TCRdb indicates TRBD2, and absent DNA this call remains unverified. The CDR3 runs to 17 residues. The germline V gene has CDR1 LNHNV and CDR2 YYDKDF (reference sequence). The CDR3 spells CATSRDRGGVSYNEQFF.

The chain is built from TRBV29-1 and TRBJ2-3; TCRdb designates TRBD2, a call that cannot be tested without DNA. The CDR3 covers 13 residues. Germline V gene sequence: CDR1 SQVTM, CDR2 ANQGSEA. The CDR3: CSVEDRAPGTQYF.

J is TRBJ2-7 and V is TRBV29-1; the D call from TCRdb, TRBD1, cannot be confirmed without DNA. CDR1 and CDR2 from the germline V gene are SQVTM and ANQGSEA. The CDR3 extends over 13 amino acids. This chain's CDR3 is CSVEESQGLEQYF.

The rearrangement joins TRBV10-3 to TRBJ2-5; the D gene TCRdb calls, TRBD1, cannot be checked with no DNA. Germline V lookup: CDR1 ENHRY, CDR2 SYGVKD. CDR3 size: 13 residues. The CDR3 sequence: CAITEGTEETQYF.

CDR3 protein: CASSTIPGAETQYF. The chain carries TRBV28 and TRBJ2-5; TCRdb's D call of TRBD2 is untestable without DNA. Germline lookup yields CDR1 MDHEN and CDR2 SYDVKM. CDR3 length: 14 residues. Looking up the rest from reference TRBV28 and TRBJ2-5 gives the full variable domain: DVKVTQSSRYLVKRTGEKVFLECVQDMDHENMFWYRQDPGLGLRLIYFSYDVKMKEKGDIPEGYSVSREKKERFSLILESASTNQTSMYLCASSTIPGAETQYFGPGTRLLVL.

This sequence joins TRBV7-8 and TRBJ2-1; TCRdb's assignment of TRBD1 cannot be checked, as there is no DNA. Germline CDR1 SGHVS, CDR2 FQNEAQ. This CDR3 has 15 amino acids. The CDR3 sequence: CASSLRAGTYNEQFF.

This chain connects TRBV23-1 to TRBJ1-1; TCRdb's D call, TRBD1, is unchecked because there is no DNA. TRBV23-1 is flagged as an ORF with uncertain function. The CDR3 runs to 17 residues. CDR3 sequence reads: CASPGGRQYAVNTEAFF.

This rearrangement joins TRBV27 to TRBJ2-7. The germline V gene has CDR1 MNHEY and CDR2 SMNVEV (reference sequence). This CDR3 is 14 amino acids long. The CDR3 is CASRVVGASYEQYF.

J is TRBJ2-2 and V is TRBV4-1. CDR3 size: 13 residues. Germline V gene data show CDR1 as MGHRA and CDR2 as YSYEKL. The CDR3 sequence is CASSQAQAGELFF.

CDR3 region: CASSTRWGAHTGELFF. The chain carries TRBV5-6 and TRBJ2-2; TCRdb gives TRBD1 as the D gene, but with no DNA this cannot be confirmed. Germline V lookup: CDR1 SGHDT, CDR2 YYEEEE. The length of the CDR3 is 16 residues.

The chain's CDR3 is CASSSYNQPQHF. The rearrangement uses TRBV12-3 or TRBV12-4 and TRBJ1-5. The CDR3 contains 12 residues.

CDR3 region: CSARELAGGYEQYF. The gene calls are TRBV20-1 and TRBJ2-7; the TRBD2 assignment by TCRdb is unverifiable without DNA. There are 14 residues in the CDR3. Germline V lookup: CDR1 DFQATT, CDR2 SNEGSKA (reference sequence).

The chain joins TRBV12-3 or TRBV12-4 to TRBJ2-3; TCRdb selects TRBD2, and the lack of DNA leaves this call unchecked. The CDR3 totals 18 residues. CDR3 in amino acids: CASSLGQRGGLRTDTQYF.

V and J are TRBV19 and TRBJ1-4. The CDR3 is 14 amino acids. Germline lookup yields CDR1 LNHDA and CDR2 SQIVND (reference sequence). The CDR3 spells CASSTRTANEKLFF.

The gene calls are TRBV5-4 and TRBJ2-2; the D call of TRBD1 rests on TCRdb alone, since no DNA is present to check it. There are 16 residues in the CDR3. Per germline, CDR1 SGHNT and CDR2 YYREEE (reference sequence). The CDR3: CASSSGDRGSGGELFF. Supplemented by reference TRBV5-4 and TRBJ2-2, the full variable domain reads ETGVTQSPTHLIKTRGQQVTLRCSSQSGHNTVSWYQQALGQGPQFIFQYYREEENGRGNFPPRFSGLQFPNYSSELNVNALELDDSALYLCASSSGDRGSGGELFFGEGSRLTVL.

The J gene is TRBJ2-3, the V gene TRBV14. Germline V CDR1 and CDR2: SGHDN, FVKESK. The CDR3 has 13 residues. CDR3 sequence reads: CASSHSSTYTQYF.

The chain uses TRBV4-3 and TRBJ2-1; TCRdb outputs TRBD2, but without DNA this stays unchecked. This CDR3 spans 16 amino acids. Germline CDR1 reads LGHNA; CDR2 reads YSLEER. The CDR3 loop reads CASSFRALSSYNEQFF.

This chain links TRBV5-5 with TRBJ2-7; TCRdb proposes TRBD2, but this gene call is untestable without DNA. Looked up from germline, CDR1 is SGHKS and CDR2 is YYEKEE (reference sequence). The CDR3 runs 18 residues. CDR3 amino acids: CASSLALAGGPRGYEQYF.

This sequence joins TRBV20-1 and TRBJ1-2; TCRdb's assignment of TRBD1 cannot be checked, as there is no DNA. Germline V gene sequence: CDR1 DFQATT, CDR2 SNEGSKA (reference sequence). The CDR3 runs to 16 residues. Here the CDR3 reads CSARVPGQGANYGYTF.

The chain uses TRBV4-1 and TRBJ2-7; TCRdb lists TRBD1, though no DNA is available to test this call. This CDR3 has 16 residues. Germline V gives CDR1 MGHRA, CDR2 YSYEKL. The CDR3 loop reads CASSQKITQGFHGQYF.

The chain's CDR3 is CASSLAYEQFSYF. V gene TRBV5-4 combines with J gene TRBJ2-3. Looked up from germline, CDR1 is SGHNT and CDR2 is YYREEE (reference sequence). CDR3 size: 13 residues.

The rearrangement uses TRBV6-4 and TRBJ2-1; TCRdb names TRBD1, which stays unverified in the absence of DNA. Germline values: CDR1 MRHNA, CDR2 SNTAGT. The length of the CDR3 is 13 residues. CDR3 protein: CASGGDSYNEQFF.

V and J are TRBV12-3 or TRBV12-4 and TRBJ2-1; TCRdb's D call, TRBD1, is unchecked because there is no DNA. CDR3 size: 17 residues. Here the CDR3 reads CASRPLAGGPSYNEQFF.

The chain recombines TRBV19 with TRBJ1-1; absent DNA, TCRdb's TRBD1 call cannot be checked. This CDR3 region has 14 residues. Germline lookup yields CDR1 LNHDA and CDR2 SQIVND (reference sequence). CDR3 protein: CASSIFTGYTEAFF.

The chain couples TRBV20-1 to TRBJ2-1; TCRdb gives TRBD2 as the D gene, but with no DNA this cannot be confirmed. This CDR3 is built from 14 residues. Looked up from germline, CDR1 is DFQATT and CDR2 is SNEGSKA (reference sequence). The CDR3 protein is CSAISGGALNEQFF.

V usage is TRBV29-1 and J usage is TRBJ2-7; checking the TCRdb D call of TRBD1 is not possible without DNA. CDR1 is SQVTM and CDR2 is ANQGSEA in the germline V gene. The CDR3 has 14 amino acids. The CDR3 region is CSVEVLQGEYEQYF.